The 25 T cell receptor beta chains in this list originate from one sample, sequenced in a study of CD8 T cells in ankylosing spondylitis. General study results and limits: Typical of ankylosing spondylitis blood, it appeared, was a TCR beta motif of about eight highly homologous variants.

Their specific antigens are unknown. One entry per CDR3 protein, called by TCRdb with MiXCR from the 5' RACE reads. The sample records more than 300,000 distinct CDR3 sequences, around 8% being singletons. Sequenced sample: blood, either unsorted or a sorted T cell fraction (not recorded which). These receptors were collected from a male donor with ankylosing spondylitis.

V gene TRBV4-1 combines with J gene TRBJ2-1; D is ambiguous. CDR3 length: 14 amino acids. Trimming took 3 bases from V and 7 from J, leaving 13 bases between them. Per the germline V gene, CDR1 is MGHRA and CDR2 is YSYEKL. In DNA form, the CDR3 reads TGCGCCAGCAGCCACCGAACAAGCCGAAATGAGCAGTTCTTC. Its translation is CASSHRTSRNEQFF.

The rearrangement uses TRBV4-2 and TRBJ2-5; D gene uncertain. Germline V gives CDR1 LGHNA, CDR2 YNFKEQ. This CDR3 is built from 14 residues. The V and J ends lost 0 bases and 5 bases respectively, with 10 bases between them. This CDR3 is CASSQDQSQETQYF. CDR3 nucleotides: TGTGCCAGCAGCCAAGATCAGAGTCAGGAGACCCAGTACTTC.

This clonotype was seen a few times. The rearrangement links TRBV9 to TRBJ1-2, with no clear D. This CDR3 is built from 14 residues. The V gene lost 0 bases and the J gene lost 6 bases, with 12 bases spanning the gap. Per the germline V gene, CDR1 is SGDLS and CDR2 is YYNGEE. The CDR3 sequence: CASSVDGWSDGYTF. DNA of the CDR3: TGTGCCAGCAGCGTAGACGGGTGGTCTGATGGCTACACCTTC.

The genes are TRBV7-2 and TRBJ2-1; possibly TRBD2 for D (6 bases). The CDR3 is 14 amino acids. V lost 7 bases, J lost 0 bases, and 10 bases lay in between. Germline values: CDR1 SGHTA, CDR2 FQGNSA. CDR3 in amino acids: CASMLANSYNEQFF. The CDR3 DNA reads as TGTGCCAGCATGCTAGCGAACTCCTACAATGAGCAGTTCTTC.

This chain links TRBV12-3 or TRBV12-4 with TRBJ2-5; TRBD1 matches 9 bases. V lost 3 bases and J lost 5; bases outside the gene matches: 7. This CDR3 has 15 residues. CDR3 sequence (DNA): TGTGCCAGCAGTTTCTGGACAGGGGCGGGGGAGACCCAGTACTTC. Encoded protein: CASSFWTGAGETQYF.

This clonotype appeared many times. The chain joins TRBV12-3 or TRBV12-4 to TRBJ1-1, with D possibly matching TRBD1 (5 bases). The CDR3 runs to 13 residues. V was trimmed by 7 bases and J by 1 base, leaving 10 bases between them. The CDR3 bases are TGTGCCAGCACAATAGGGGCGAACACTGAAGCTTTCTTT. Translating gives CASTIGANTEAFF.

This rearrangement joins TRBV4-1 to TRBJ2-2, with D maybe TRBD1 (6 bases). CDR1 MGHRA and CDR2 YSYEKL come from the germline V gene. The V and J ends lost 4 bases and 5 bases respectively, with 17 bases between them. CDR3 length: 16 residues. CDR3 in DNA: TGCGCCAGCAGCCGGGGCAGGGCAGGGGAGACCGGGGAGCTGTTTTTT. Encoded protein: CASSRGRAGETGELFF.

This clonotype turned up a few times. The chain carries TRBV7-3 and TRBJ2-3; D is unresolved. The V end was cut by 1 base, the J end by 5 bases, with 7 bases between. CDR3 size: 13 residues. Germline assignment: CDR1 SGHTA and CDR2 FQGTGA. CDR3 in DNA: TGTGCCAGCAGCTTAATACGAGGAGATACGCAGTATTTT. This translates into CASSLIRGDTQYF.

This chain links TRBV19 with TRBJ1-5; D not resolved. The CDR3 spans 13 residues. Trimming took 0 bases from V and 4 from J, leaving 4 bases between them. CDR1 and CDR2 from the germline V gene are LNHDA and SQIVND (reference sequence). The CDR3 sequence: CASSIEWNQPQHF. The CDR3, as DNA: TGTGCCAGTAGTATAGAGTGGAATCAGCCCCAGCATTTT.

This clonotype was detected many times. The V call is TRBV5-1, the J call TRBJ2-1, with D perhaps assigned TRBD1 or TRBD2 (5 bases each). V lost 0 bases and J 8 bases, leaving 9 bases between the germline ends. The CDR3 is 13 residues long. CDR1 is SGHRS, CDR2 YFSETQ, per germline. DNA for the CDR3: TGCGCCAGCAGCTTGGCGGGGACCGATGAGCAGTTCTTC. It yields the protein CASSLAGTDEQFF.

DNA for the CDR3: TGTGCCAGCAGCCCGGGACAGGGGATGTGGTACTTC. Translation gives CASSPGQGMWYF. This chain joins TRBV27 and TRBJ2-7; 10 bases map to TRBD1. Trimming at V came to 6 bases and at J to 12 bases, leaving 8 bases not matched to a gene. Germline CDR1 and CDR2: MNHEY and SMNVEV (reference sequence). The CDR3 sequence is 12 residues long.

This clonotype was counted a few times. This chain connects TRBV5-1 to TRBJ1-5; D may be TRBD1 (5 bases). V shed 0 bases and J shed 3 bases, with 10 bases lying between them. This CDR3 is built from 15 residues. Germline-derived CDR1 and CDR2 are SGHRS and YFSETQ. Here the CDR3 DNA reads TGCGCCAGCAGCTTGGGGGGAGGGGTCAATCAGCCCCAGCATTTT. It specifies CASSLGGGVNQPQHF.

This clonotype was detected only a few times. The CDR3 coding sequence is TGTGCCAGCAGCTTAAGGCGGAGTGCTAGCACAGATACGCAGTATTTT. Amino acid sequence: CASSLRRSASTDTQYF. This chain links TRBV7-3 with TRBJ2-3; D is ambiguous. The CDR3 has 16 residues. Germline assignment: CDR1 SGHTA and CDR2 FQGTGA. The V end was cut by 1 base, the J end by 0 bases, with 11 bases between.

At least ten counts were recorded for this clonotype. CDR3 region: CSATDDRPPEAFF. The CDR3 region has the DNA TGCAGTGCTACTGACGACAGACCACCTGAAGCTTTCTTT. The chain recombines TRBV20-1 with TRBJ1-1; the D gene is possibly TRBD1 (5 bases). V was clipped by 4 bases and J by 6 bases, with 15 bases between them. The CDR3 runs 13 residues. The germline V gene encodes CDR1 DFQATT and CDR2 SNEGSKA (reference sequence).

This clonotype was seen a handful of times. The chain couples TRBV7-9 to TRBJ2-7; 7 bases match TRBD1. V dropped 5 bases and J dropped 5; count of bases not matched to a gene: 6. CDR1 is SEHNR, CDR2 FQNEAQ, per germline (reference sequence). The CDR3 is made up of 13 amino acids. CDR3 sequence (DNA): TGTGCCAGCAGCCCATGGACAGGTGACGAGCAGTACTTC. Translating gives CASSPWTGDEQYF. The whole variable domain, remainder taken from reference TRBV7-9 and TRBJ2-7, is DTGVSQNPRHKITKRGQNVTFRCDPISEHNRLYWYRQTLGQGPEFLTYFQNEAQLEKSRLLSDRFSAERPKGSFSTLEIQRTEQGDSAMYLCASSPWTGDEQYFGPGTRLTVT.

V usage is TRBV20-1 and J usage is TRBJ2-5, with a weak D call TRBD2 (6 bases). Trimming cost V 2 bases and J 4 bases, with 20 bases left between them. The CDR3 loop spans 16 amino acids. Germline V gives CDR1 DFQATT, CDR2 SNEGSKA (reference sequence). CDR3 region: CSARTTSSTGLETQYF. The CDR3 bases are TGCAGTGCTAGAACCACTAGCTCCACGGGGCTAGAGACCCAGTACTTC.

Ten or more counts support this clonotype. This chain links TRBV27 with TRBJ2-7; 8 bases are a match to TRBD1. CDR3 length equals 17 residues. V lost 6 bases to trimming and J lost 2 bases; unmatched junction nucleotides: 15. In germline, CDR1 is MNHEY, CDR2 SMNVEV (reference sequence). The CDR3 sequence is CASSSMYNRGKAYEQYF. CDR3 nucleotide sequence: TGTGCCAGCAGCTCTATGTATAACAGGGGGAAGGCCTACGAGCAGTACTTC.

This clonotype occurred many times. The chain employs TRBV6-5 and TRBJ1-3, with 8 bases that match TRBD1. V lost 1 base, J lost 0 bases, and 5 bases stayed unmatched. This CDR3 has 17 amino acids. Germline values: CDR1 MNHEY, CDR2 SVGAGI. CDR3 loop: CASSYYRDRSSGNTIYF. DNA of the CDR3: TGTGCCAGCAGTTACTACCGGGACAGGAGCTCTGGAAACACCATATATTTT.

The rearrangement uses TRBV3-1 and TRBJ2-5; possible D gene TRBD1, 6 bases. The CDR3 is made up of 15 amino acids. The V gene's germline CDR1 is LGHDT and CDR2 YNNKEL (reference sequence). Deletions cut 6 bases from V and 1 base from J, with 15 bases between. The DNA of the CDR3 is TGTGCCAGCAGGACCTTACAGGGTCCCCAAGAGACCCAGTACTTC. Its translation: CASRTLQGPQETQYF.

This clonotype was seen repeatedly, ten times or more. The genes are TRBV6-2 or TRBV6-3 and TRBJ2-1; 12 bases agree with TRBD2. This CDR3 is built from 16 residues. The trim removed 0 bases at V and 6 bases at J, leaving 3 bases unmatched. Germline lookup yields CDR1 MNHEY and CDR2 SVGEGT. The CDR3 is CASSYSRTSGTNEQFF. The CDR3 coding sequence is TGTGCCAGCAGTTACTCGCGGACTAGCGGGACCAATGAGCAGTTCTTC.

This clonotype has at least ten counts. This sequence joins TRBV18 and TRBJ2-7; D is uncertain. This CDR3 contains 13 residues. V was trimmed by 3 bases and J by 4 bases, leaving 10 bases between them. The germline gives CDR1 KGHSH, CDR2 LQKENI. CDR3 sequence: CASSPRADYEQYF. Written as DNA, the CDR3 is TGTGCCAGCTCACCTCGCGCAGATTACGAGCAGTACTTC.

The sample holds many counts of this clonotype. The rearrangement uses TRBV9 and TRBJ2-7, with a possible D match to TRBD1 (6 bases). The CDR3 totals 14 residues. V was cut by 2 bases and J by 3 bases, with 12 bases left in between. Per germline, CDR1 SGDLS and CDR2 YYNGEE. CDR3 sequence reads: CASSVRDNLYEQYF. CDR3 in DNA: TGTGCCAGCAGCGTCCGGGACAATCTCTACGAGCAGTACTTC.

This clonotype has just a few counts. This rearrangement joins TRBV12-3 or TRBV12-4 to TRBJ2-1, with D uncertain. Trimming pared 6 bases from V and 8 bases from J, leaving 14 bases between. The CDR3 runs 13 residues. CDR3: CASSRRAQYEQFF. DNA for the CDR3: TGTGCCAGCAGCCGCCGGGCTCAGTATGAGCAGTTCTTC.

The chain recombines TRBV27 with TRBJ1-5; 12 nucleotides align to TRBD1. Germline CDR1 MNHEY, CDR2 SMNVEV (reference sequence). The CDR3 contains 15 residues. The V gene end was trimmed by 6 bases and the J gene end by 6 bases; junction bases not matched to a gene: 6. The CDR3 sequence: CASSPGTGGRQPQHF. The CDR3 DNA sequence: TGTGCCAGCAGCCCGGGGACAGGGGGCCGTCAGCCCCAGCATTTT.

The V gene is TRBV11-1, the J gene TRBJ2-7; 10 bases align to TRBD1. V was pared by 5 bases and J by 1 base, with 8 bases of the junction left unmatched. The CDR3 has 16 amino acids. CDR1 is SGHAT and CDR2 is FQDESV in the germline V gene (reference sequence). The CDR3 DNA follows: TGTGCCAGCAGCGATGCCCGGGACAGGGGATCCTACGAGCAGTACTTC. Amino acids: CASSDARDRGSYEQYF.